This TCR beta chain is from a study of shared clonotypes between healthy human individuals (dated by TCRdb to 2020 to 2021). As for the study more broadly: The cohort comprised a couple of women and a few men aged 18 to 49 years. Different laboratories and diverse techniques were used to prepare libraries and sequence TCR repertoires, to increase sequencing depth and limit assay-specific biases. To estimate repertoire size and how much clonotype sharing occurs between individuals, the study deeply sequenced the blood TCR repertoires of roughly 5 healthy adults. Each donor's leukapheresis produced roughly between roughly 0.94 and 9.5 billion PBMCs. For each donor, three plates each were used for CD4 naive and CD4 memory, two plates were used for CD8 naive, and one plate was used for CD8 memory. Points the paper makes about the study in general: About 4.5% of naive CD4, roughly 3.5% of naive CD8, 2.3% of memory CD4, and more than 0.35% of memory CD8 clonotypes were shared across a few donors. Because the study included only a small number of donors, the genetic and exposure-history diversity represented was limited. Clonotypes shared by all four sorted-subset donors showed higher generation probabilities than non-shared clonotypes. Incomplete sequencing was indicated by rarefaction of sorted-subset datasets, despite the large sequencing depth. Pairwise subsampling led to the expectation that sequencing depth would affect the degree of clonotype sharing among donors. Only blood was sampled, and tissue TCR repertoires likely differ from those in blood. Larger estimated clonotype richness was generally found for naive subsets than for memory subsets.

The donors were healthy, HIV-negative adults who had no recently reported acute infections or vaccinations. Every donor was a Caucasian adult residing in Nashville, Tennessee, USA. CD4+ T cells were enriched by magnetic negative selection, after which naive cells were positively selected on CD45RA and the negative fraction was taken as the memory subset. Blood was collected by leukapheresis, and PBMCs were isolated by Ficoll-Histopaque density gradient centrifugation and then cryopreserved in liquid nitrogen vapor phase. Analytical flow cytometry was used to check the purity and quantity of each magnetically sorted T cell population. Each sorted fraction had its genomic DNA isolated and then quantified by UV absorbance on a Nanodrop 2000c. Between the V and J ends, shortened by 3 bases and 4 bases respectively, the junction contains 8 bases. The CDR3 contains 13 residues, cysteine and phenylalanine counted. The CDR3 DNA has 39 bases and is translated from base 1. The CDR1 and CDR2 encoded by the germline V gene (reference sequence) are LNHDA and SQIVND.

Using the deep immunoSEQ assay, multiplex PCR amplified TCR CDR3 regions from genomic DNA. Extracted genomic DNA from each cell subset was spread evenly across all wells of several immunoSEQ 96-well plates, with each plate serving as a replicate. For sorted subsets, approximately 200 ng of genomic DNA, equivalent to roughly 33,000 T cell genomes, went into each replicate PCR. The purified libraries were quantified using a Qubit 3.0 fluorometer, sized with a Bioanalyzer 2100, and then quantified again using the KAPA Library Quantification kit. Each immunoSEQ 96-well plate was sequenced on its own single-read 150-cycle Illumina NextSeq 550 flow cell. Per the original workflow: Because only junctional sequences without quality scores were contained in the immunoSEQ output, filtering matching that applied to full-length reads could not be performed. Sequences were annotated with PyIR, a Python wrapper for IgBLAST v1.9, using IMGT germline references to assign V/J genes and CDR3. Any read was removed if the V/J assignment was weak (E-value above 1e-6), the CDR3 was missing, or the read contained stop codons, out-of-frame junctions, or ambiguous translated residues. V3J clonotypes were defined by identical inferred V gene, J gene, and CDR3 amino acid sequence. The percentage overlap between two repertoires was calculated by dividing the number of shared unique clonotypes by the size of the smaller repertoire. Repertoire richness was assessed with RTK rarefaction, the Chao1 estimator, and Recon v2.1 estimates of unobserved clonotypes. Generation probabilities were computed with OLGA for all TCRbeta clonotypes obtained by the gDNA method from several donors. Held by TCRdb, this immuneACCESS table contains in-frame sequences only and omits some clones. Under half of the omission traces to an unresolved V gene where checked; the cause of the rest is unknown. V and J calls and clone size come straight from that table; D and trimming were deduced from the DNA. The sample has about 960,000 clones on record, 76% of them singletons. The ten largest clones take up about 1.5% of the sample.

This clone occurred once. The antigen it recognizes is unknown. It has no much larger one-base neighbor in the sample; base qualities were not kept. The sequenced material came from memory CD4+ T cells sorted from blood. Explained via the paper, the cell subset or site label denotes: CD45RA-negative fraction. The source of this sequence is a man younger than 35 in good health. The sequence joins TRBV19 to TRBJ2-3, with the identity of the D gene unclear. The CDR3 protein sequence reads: CASSISGPDTQYF. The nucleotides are TGTGCCAGTAGTATTTCCGGGCCAGATACGCAGTATTTT.